These 3 T cell receptor beta chains came from one sample sequenced in a study of early T cells in non-severe SARS-CoV-2 infection. TCRdb reprocessed the 5' RACE reads via MiXCR and lists one record per CDR3 protein. The table has about 90,000 distinct CDR3 sequences, roughly 12% seen once. The material sequenced was whole blood, taken at baseline. These receptors were collected from an adult who was a healthcare worker with PCR-confirmed SARS-CoV-2 infection or an uninfected control (not recorded which).

This clonotype has only a few counts. The rearrangement joins TRBV28 to TRBJ2-2; D is unclear. Deletions cut 6 bases from V and 7 bases from J, with 6 bases between. This CDR3 is built from 11 residues. Germline V CDR1 and CDR2: MDHEN, SYDVKM. The CDR3 here is CASRENGELFF. The CDR3 DNA follows: TGTGCCAGCAGGGAAAACGGGGAGCTGTTTTTT.

This clonotype has just a few counts. V and J are TRBV21-1 and TRBJ2-3; the D segment call TRBD2 is taken from the table without a DNA check. TRBV21-1 is reported as a pseudogene. This CDR3 contains 14 residues. The CDR3: CASSKRGGPDTQYF. CDR3 DNA: TGTGCCAGCTCTAAGCGGGGGGGCCCGGATACGCAGTATTTT.

The chain recombines TRBV6-5 with TRBJ2-2, with D possibly matching TRBD2 (6 bases). There are 15 residues in the CDR3. Trimming removed 5 bases at V and 6 bases at J, with 16 bases between. Germline V gene sequence: CDR1 MNHEY, CDR2 SVGAGI. CDR3 sequence (DNA): TGTGCCAGCAGTCCTTCCCCAACTAGCCCCGGGGAGCTGTTTTTT. It encodes CASSPSPTSPGELFF.